A single sample is the source of the 14 T cell receptor beta chains below, sequenced in a study of Ad26.COV2.S vaccination and SARS-CoV-2 variants. Clones were read by immunoSEQ multiplex PCR, and TCRdb kept only the in-frame ones, dropping some. The repertoire includes more than 400,000 clones, 90% of them detected once, and about 4.4% sits in the top ten. Documented treatment: 15 to 20 received Ad26.COV2.S at low or high dose, single or two shots; 5 received placebo; per-sample allocation not given. All samples were drawn on day 63, counting from the first vaccine or placebo injection. This specimen was peripheral blood, taken in a trial of Ad26.COV2.S vaccine versus placebo. All receptors derive from a person aged 18-65 years who received the Ad26.COV2.S COVID-19 vaccine or a placebo.

The V and J genes are TRBV12-3 or TRBV12-4 and TRBJ2-5, with D hard to call. The CDR3 contains 12 residues. V shed 4 bases and J shed 8 bases, with 11 bases lying between them. Here the CDR3 DNA reads TGTGCCAGCAGTTCAAGGTATTCCACCCAGTACTTC. It encodes CASSSRYSTQYF.

This chain uses TRBV7-3 with TRBJ2-2; D not certain. CDR3 length: 14 residues. Looked up from germline, CDR1 is SGHTA and CDR2 is FQGTGA. V was shortened by 2 bases and J by 3 bases, with 7 bases between the two germline ends. The CDR3 sequence is CASSLHRDTGELFF. CDR3 DNA: TGTGCCAGCAGCTTACACCGGGACACCGGGGAGCTGTTTTTT.

The rearrangement links TRBV7-2 to TRBJ2-7; D is unresolved. The germline V gene encodes CDR1 SGHTA and CDR2 FQGNSA. V dropped 6 bases and J dropped 0 bases, with 12 bases sitting between them. CDR3 length: 14 amino acids. The CDR3 nucleotides read TGTGCCAGCAGGTCTGTGAGCAGCTCCTACGAGCAGTACTTC. The encoded protein is CASRSVSSSYEQYF.

The CDR3 nucleotides read TGTGCCAGCAATAAAGGACAGGAGCAGTTCTTC. It encodes CASNKGQEQFF. This sequence joins TRBV27 and TRBJ2-1; maybe TRBD1 (6 bases). Germline V CDR1 and CDR2: MNHEY, SMNVEV (reference sequence). CDR3 length equals 11 residues. V lost 7 bases and J lost 10, with 11 bases in between.

This clone has a single count. The chain joins TRBV14 to TRBJ2-1; TRBD1 might be the D (6 bases). The CDR3 sequence is 16 residues long. Germline V gene data show CDR1 as SGHDN and CDR2 as FVKESK. V lost 4 bases to trimming and J lost 7 bases, with 20 bases between them. Here the CDR3 DNA reads TGTGCCAGCAGCCTCATACAGGGACCCTTGTTTAATGAGCAGTTCTTC. The encoded protein is CASSLIQGPLFNEQFF.

The V call is TRBV5-4, the J call TRBJ2-2; 7 bases agree with TRBD2. J was trimmed by 0 bases and V by 5 bases; bases with no gene match: 4. Germline V lookup: CDR1 SGHNT, CDR2 YYREEE (reference sequence). The CDR3 sequence is 15 residues long. The CDR3 is CASRQSGTNTGELFF. DNA of the CDR3: TGTGCCAGCAGGCAAAGCGGGACGAACACCGGGGAGCTGTTTTTT.

The chain links TRBV9 to TRBJ2-7; D is unclear. V was clipped by 3 bases and J by 3 bases, with 10 bases between them. Germline values: CDR1 SGDLS, CDR2 YYNGEE. This CDR3 is built from 13 residues. The CDR3, as DNA: TGTGCCAGCAGCGAAGACATCAACTACGAGCAGTACTTC. It translates to CASSEDINYEQYF.

This chain links TRBV28 with TRBJ2-5; tentatively, D is TRBD2 (6 bases). The V gene's germline CDR1 is MDHEN and CDR2 SYDVKM. The CDR3 spans 17 residues. V lost 5 bases to trimming and J lost 2 bases, with 21 bases between them. The CDR3 sequence: CASSLGLAEGPQETQYF. The CDR3, as DNA: TGTGCCAGCAGTCTAGGGTTAGCGGAGGGGCCGCAAGAGACCCAGTACTTC.

The chain has TRBV14 and TRBJ2-1, with D maybe TRBD2 (5 bases). Trimming removed 3 bases at V and 10 bases at J, with 10 bases between. The CDR3 runs 12 residues. The germline V gene encodes CDR1 SGHDN and CDR2 FVKESK. CDR3 in DNA: TGTGCCAGCAGCCATCCGGGATTGGAGCAGTTCTTC. Encoded protein: CASSHPGLEQFF.

The CDR3 bases are TGCAGCGTTGTATCCGGGTCCCGCACAGATACGCAGTATTTT. Protein sequence: CSVVSGSRTDTQYF. This chain links TRBV29-1 with TRBJ2-3; no firm D call. The germline V and J ends were trimmed by 4 bases and 1 base, with 12 bases remaining between them. Germline V gene data show CDR1 as SQVTM and CDR2 as ANQGSEA. The CDR3 spans 14 residues.

The rearrangement uses TRBV5-1 and TRBJ2-3; D not resolved. Germline CDR1 is SGHRS and CDR2 is YFSETQ. The V and J ends lost 4 bases and 1 base respectively, with 10 bases between them. The CDR3 runs to 14 residues. CDR3 DNA sequence: TGCGCCAGCAGCCTGGCACTGGGCACAGATACGCAGTATTTT. This sequence encodes CASSLALGTDTQYF.

This sequence joins TRBV18 and TRBJ2-3, with TRBD2 identical over 12 bases. This CDR3 spans 15 amino acids. The V gene end was trimmed by 3 bases and the J gene end by 4 bases; junction bases not matched to a gene: 2. Germline loops: CDR1 KGHSH, CDR2 LQKENI. CDR3 sequence: CASSPGLAGPDTQYF. CDR3 nucleotide sequence: TGTGCCAGCTCACCTGGACTAGCGGGACCAGATACGCAGTATTTT.

This chain links TRBV29-1 with TRBJ2-7; D might be TRBD2 (6 bases). Germline lookup yields CDR1 SQVTM and CDR2 ANQGSEA. This CDR3 has 12 residues. V lost 3 bases, J lost 5 bases, and 11 bases lay in between. The CDR3 is CSVERPGDEQYF. The DNA of the CDR3 is TGCAGCGTTGAGAGGCCGGGAGACGAGCAGTACTTC.

The V and J genes are TRBV12-3 or TRBV12-4 and TRBJ2-7; the match to TRBD1 covers 8 bases. V trimming: 6 bases; J trimming: 2 bases; junction bases outside the gene matches: 3. The CDR3 has 13 residues. The CDR3 DNA reads TGTGCCAGCAGAAGGACAGGGACCTACGAGCAGTACTTC. It is translated as CASRRTGTYEQYF.